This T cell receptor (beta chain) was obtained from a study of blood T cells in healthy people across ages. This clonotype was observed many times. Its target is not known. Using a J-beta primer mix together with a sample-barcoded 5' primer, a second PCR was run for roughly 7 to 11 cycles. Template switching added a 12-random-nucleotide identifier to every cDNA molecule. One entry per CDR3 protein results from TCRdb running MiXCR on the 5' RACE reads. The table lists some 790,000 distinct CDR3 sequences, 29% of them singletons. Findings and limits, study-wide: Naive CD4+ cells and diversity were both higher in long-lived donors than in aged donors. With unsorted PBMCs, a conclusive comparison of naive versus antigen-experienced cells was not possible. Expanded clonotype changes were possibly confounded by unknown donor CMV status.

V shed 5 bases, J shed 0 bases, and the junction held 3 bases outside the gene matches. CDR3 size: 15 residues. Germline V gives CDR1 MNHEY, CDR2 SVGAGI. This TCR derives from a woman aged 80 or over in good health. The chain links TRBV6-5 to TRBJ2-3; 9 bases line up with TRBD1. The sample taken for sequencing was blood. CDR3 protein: CASSRDRASTDTQYF. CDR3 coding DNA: TGTGCCAGCAGTCGGGACAGGGCGAGCACAGATACGCAGTATTTT.